This entry features one T cell receptor beta chain sequence. Its antigen is as yet unknown. The CDR3 consists of 15 residues. Trimming cost V 5 bases and J 1 base; bases outside gene matches: 4. Germline-derived CDR1 and CDR2 are MNHEY and SMNVEV (reference sequence). This entry belongs to a study of T cell repertoires in cytomegalovirus infection. Study background: CMV epitopes that were recently identified and HLA-C-restricted were used alongside well-studied HLA-B-restricted ones. Through public TCR beta signatures, both CMV infection and matching HLA type were indicated.

Whole-study results and caveats: Adding up the frequency of public TCR beta families identified people who carried CMV plus the relevant HLA. Clonotype analysis showed dominance of the ex vivo response by HLA-C-restricted CMV-specific TCR beta clonotypes.

TCRdb reprocessed the reads via MiXCR and lists one record per CDR3 protein. The table has around 710,000 distinct CDR3 sequences, 25% to 35% seen once. The chain combines TRBV27 with TRBJ2-3, with TRBD1 matching 9 bases. Sample: cultured CD8+ T cells from PBMCs, taken from culture after CMV antigen stimulation. This clonotype was sampled from a human donor in good health (CMV status not recorded). Some clones in this sample may be carry-over from other donors' samples. CDR3 sequence reads: CASSRRDRGTDTQYF. CDR3 nucleotide sequence: TGTGCCAGCAGTCGTCGGGACAGGGGCACAGATACGCAGTATTTT.